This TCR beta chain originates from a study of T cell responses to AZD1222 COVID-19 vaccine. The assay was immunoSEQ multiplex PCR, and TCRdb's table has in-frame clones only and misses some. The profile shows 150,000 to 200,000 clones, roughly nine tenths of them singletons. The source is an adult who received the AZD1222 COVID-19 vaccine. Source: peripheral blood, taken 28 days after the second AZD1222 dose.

This CDR3 is CARRRVPGALVYEQYF. The CDR3 coding sequence is TGTGCCAGAAGGAGGGTCCCGGGAGCCTTGGTCTACGAGCAGTACTTC. The J gene is TRBJ2-7, the V gene TRBV5-3; possible D gene TRBD2, 6 bases. TRBV5-3 is an open reading frame, and its role is uncertain. This CDR3 is 16 amino acids long. V shed 5 bases and J shed 3 bases, with 21 bases lying between them.